This T cell receptor (beta chain) was obtained from a study of OX40 agonist ivuxolimab in advanced cancers. Across the whole study: Six ivuxolimab dose levels, 0.01 to 10 mg/kg, were given intravenously every 2 weeks. Hepatocellular carcinoma, melanoma, renal cell or head and neck cancer was diagnosed in the dose-escalation patients.

CDR1 is SGHVS, CDR2 FNYEAQ, per germline. The CDR3 is made up of 13 amino acids. V shed 5 bases and J shed 4 bases, with 10 bases lying between them. Measured with immunoSEQ multiplex PCR; TCRdb has only the in-frame clones, and not every one. Of tens of thousands of clones in the sample, approximately 90% were seen once. A word on this clone: Its target is not known.

Study-wide results and caveats: Antigen targets of the expanded peripheral T cells went undetermined. With doses of 0.1 to 3.0 mg/kg, CD4+ and CD8+ blood T cells had undergone clonal expansion by week 6.

Specimen: CD4+ or CD8+ T cells sorted from blood, collected in a trial of the OX40 agonist ivuxolimab. The chain has TRBV7-6 and TRBJ2-3; no definite D call. This clonotype originated in an adult with an advanced solid tumor such as melanoma, head and neck, liver or kidney cancer. The CDR3: CASSPWGPDTQYF. CDR3 bases: TGTGCCAGCAGCCCCTGGGGTCCAGATACGCAGTATTTT. The entire variable domain, with the rest obtained from reference TRBV7-6 and TRBJ2-3, is as follows: GAGVSQSPRYKVTKRGQDVALRCDPISGHVSLYWYRQALGQGPEFLTYFNYEAQQDKSGLPNDRFSAERPEGSISTLTIQRTEQRDSAMYRCASSPWGPDTQYFGPGTRLTVL.